This T cell receptor beta chain was recovered during a study of shared T cell receptors in the human thymus. TCRdb's copy holds only in-frame clones and misses some; the assay was immunoSEQ multiplex PCR. The repertoire consists of 700,000 or so clones, with 70% to 90% occurring once and the leading ten covering more than 0.008%. This CDR3 comprises 14 residues. With 4 bases removed from V and 5 bases from J, the gap between germline ends came to 12 bases. CDR1 and CDR2 from the germline V gene are SGHRS and YFSETQ. This clone showed up just once. The same data also went into a second study, on human thymus T cells. That paper states: Resections were taken during corrective heart surgery, and the thymus tissue came from these.

Source material: thymocytes. This chain links TRBV5-1 with TRBJ1-4; D might be TRBD1 (5 bases). This receptor was taken from a girl under three years old with a congenital heart defect. CDR3 in DNA: TGCGCCAGCAGCGCCACAGGAACCAATGAAAAACTGTTTTTT. Residues: CASSATGTNEKLFF.